Reported below is one T cell receptor (beta chain). Method: immunoSEQ multiplex PCR; TCRdb's copy keeps in-frame clones and lacks some. There are 600,000 or so clones in the sample; approximately 87% occur only once, and approximately 0.0097% lies in the top ten. The data belong to a study of shared T cell receptors in the human thymus. The V end was cut by 5 bases, the J end by 3 bases, with 11 bases between. Germline-derived CDR1 and CDR2 are SEHNR and FQNEAQ (reference sequence). The CDR3 is 13 residues long. These data also formed part of another study, on human thymus T cells. That report notes: Highly overlapping thymic repertoires among unrelated individuals were reported in related research.

The receptor was derived from a boy in the first two years of life with a congenital heart defect. The V call is TRBV7-9, the J call TRBJ2-7; D possibly corresponds to TRBD2 (5 bases). The specimen was thymocytes. CDR3 sequence (DNA): TGTGCCAGCAGCCTCGGAGGAGACTACGAGCAGTACTTC. Translation: CASSLGGDYEQYF.